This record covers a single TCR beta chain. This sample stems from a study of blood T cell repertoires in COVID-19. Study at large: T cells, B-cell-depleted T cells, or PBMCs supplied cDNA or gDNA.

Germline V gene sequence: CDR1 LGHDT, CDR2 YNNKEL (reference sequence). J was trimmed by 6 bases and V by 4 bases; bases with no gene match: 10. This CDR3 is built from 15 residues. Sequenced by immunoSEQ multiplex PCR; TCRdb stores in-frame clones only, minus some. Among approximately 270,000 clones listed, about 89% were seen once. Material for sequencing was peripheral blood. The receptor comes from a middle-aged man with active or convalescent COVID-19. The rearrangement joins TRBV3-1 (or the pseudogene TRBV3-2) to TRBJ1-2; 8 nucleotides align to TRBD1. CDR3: CASSRGQGEADGYTF. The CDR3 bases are TGTGCCAGCAGCCGAGGACAGGGAGAGGCGGATGGCTACACCTTC.